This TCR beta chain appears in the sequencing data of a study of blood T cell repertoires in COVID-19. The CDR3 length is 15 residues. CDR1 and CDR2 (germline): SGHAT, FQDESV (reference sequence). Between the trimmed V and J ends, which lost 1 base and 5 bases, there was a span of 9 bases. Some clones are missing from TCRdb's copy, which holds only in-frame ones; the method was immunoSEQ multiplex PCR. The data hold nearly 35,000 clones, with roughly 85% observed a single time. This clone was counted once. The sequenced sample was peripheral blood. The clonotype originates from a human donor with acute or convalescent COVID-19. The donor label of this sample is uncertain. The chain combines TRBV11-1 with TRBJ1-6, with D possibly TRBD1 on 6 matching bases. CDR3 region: CASSLDGGHNSPLHF. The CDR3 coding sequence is TGTGCCAGCAGCTTAGACGGGGGGCATAATTCACCCCTCCACTTT.